This T cell receptor beta chain was identified during a study of radiotherapy plus CTLA-4 blockade in lung cancer. Study-level information: Objective responses arose in about 17% of patients, and under 40% experienced disease control.

Study-wide results and caveats: Expansion in blood of tumor-derived TCR clones was seen after radiotherapy plus ipilimumab.

Points on this clone: Its antigen is unknown.

Some clones are missing from TCRdb's copy, which holds only in-frame ones; the method was immunoSEQ multiplex PCR. Found here are about 62,000 clones, 65% to 85% of them singletons; the top ten hold approximately 2.8%. Patients with chemo-refractory metastatic non-small-cell lung cancer received focal radiation plus CTLA-4 blockade with ipilimumab. The germline CDR1 and CDR2 sequences are SNHLY and FYNNEI. The CDR3 length is 15 residues. V lost 7 bases and J lost 4; bases outside the gene matches: 7. The clonotype originates from a human donor with non-small cell lung cancer who had a complete response to radiotherapy plus ipilimumab. The chain uses TRBV2 and TRBJ2-7; 13 bases are shared with TRBD2. The sequencing used peripheral blood, collected from a patient treated with radiotherapy plus ipilimumab. The CDR3 bases are TGTGCCAGCAACTCGGAACTAGCGGGAGGGTACGAGCAGTACTTC. Amino acids: CASNSELAGGYEQYF. Based on the CDR3 plus reference TRBV2 and TRBJ2-7, the full variable domain is EPEVTQTPSHQVTQMGQEVILRCVPISNHLYFYWYRQILGQKVEFLVSFYNNEISEKSEIFDDQFSVERPDGSNFTLKIRSTKLEDSAMYFCASNSELAGGYEQYFGPGTRLTVT.